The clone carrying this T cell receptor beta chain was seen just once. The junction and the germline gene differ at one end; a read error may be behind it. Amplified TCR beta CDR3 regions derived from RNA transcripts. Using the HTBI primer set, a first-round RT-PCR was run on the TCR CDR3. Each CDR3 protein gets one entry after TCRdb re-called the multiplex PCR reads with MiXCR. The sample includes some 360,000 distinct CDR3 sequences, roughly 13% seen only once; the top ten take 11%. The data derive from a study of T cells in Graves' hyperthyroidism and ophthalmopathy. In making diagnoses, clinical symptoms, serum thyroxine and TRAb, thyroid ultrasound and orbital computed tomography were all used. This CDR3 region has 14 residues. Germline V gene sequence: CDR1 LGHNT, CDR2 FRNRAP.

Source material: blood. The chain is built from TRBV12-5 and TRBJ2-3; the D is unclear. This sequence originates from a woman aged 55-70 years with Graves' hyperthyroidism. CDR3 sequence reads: CASGLVYVSDTQYF. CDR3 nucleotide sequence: TGTGCTAGTGGCTTGGTATATGTTTCGGATACGCAGTATTTT.